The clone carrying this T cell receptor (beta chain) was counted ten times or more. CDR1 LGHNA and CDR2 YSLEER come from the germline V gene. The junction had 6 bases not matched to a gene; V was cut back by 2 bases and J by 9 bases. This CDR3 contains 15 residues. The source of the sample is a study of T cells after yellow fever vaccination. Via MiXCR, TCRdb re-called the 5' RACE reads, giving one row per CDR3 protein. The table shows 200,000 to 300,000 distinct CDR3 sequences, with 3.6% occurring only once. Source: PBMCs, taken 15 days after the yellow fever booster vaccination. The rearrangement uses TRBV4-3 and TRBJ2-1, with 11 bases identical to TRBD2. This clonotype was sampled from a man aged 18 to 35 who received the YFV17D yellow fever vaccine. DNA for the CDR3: TGCGCCAGCAGCCAAAGTAGCGGGGGGGCCGGTGAGCAGTTCTTC. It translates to CASSQSSGGAGEQFF.